This TCR beta chain was sequenced for a study of blood T cell repertoires in COVID-19. The protocol was immunoSEQ multiplex PCR, while the TCRdb copy is restricted to in-frame clones and leaves out a portion. Of approximately 190,000 clones in the sample, roughly four fifths are singletons; the top ten hold roughly 6.6%. The TCR originated in a woman aged 35 to 49 with acute or convalescent COVID-19. The sequenced sample was peripheral blood.

The CDR3 DNA sequence: TGTGCCATCAGCCGACAGGGTAGCACAGATACGCAGTATTTT. It specifies CAISRQGSTDTQYF. The chain is built from TRBV10-3 and TRBJ2-3, with 7 positions matching TRBD1. Germline V gene lookup returns CDR1 ENHRY and CDR2 SYGVKD. This CDR3 has 14 residues. V lost 6 bases, J lost 0 bases, and 3 bases stayed unmatched.